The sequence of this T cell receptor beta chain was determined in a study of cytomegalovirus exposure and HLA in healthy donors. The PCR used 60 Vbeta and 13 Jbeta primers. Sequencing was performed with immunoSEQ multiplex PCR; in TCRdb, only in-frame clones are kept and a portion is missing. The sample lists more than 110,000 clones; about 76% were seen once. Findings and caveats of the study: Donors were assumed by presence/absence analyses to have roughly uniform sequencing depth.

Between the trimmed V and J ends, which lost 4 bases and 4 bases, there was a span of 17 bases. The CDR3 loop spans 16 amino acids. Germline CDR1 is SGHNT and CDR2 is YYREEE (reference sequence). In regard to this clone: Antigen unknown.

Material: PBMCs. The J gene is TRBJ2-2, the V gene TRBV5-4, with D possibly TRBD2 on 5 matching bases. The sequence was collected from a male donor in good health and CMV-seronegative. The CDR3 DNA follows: TGTGCCAGCAGCGACCCCAGGATGGCGGGCACCGGGGAGCTGTTTTTT. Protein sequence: CASSDPRMAGTGELFF.